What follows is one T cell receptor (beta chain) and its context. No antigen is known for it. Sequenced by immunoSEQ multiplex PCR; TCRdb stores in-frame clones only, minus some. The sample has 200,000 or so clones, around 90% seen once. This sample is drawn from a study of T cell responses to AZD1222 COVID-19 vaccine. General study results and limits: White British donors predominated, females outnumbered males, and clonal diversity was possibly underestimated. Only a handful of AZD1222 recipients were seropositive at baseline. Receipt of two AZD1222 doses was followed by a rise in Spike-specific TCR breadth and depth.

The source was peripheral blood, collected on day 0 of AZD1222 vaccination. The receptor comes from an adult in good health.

The CDR3, as DNA: TGTGCCAGCATTCTCACAGGGGGCTACACCTTC. As protein: CASILTGGYTF. V gene TRBV2 combines with J gene TRBJ1-2; D possibly corresponds to TRBD1 (6 bases). V was trimmed by 7 bases and J by 8 bases, leaving 11 bases between them. CDR3 length: 11 amino acids. The germline gives CDR1 SNHLY, CDR2 FYNNEI.